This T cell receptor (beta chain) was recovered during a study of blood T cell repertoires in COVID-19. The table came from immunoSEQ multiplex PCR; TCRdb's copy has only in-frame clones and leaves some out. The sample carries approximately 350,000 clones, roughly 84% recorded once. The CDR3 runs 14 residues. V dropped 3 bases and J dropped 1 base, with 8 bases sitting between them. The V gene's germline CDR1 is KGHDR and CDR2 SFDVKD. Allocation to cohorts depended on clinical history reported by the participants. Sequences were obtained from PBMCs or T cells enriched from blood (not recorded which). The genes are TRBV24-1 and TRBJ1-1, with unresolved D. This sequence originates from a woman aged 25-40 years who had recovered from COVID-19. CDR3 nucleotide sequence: TGTGCCACCAGTGATCTTCTAACGAACACTGAAGCTTTCTTT. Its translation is CATSDLLTNTEAFF.